This T cell receptor (beta chain) was sequenced for a study of control samples from healthy donors and cancer patients (TCRdb year 2020). In the germline V gene, CDR1 corresponds to MGHRA and CDR2 to YSYEKL. V and J are truncated by 0 bases and 0 bases respectively, leaving an intervening sequence of 12 bases. From cysteine to phenylalanine, the CDR3 is 18 amino acids long. Only the CDR3 region is kept as DNA, spanning 54 bases read in frame from base 1. In the case of this clone: The antigen it binds to is not known. No base qualities exist here, and no much larger clone lies one base off it.

To prepare the library, the immunoSEQ multiplex PCR assay was applied. Drawn from immuneACCESS, this table holds only the in-frame rearrangements with V and J called that TCRdb kept. Clones are partly lost; checked studies trace under half to an unresolved V gene and leave the rest unexplained. A total of tens of thousands of clones appear in this sample, around 94% of them only once. Less than 4% of the sample is in the top ten clones. Sequencing input: blood. Rearrangement joined TRBV4-1 to TRBJ1-6; TRBD1 is a possible D gene, resting on 5 matching bases. This TCR derives from a man aged 30 to 39 in good health. This receptor has the CDR3 CASSQDRRQSSYNSPLHF. The sequenced DNA is TGCGCCAGCAGCCAAGACCGGAGACAGAGCTCCTATAATTCACCCCTCCACTTT.